The entry below gives a single T cell receptor beta chain sequence along with its context. Its cognate antigen is unknown. J was trimmed by 4 bases and V by 0 bases; bases with no gene match: 14. The CDR3 runs to 18 residues. Germline CDR1 and CDR2: GTSNPN and SVGIG (reference sequence). These data come from a study of lymphopenia after photon versus proton radiotherapy. The study's findings and limits: Relative stability marked proton patients; photon patients lost diversity and naive cells.

Clones were sequenced by immunoSEQ multiplex PCR, and TCRdb holds only the in-frame ones, with some missing. The table lists about 40,000 clones, roughly 84% of them singletons. This chain uses TRBV30 with TRBJ2-3, with 9 bases matching TRBD2. The receptor comes from a woman between 65 and 79 years old with pancreatic cancer. Some clones in this sample may be carry-over from other donors' samples. The sequenced sample was peripheral blood, obtained from a patient treated with proton-based radiotherapy. CDR3 amino acids: CAWSVGLGLAGRADTQYF. CDR3 DNA sequence: TGTGCCTGGAGTGTAGGGTTGGGGCTAGCGGGAAGGGCAGATACGCAGTATTTT.